These 26 T cell receptor beta chains share one sample of origin, sequenced in a study of blood T cell repertoires in COVID-19. Clones were sequenced by immunoSEQ multiplex PCR, and TCRdb holds only the in-frame ones, with some missing. This sample has around 170,000 clones, with approximately 80% found just once. Sample: PBMCs or T cells enriched from blood (not recorded which). The receptors here all came from a man in his fifties who had recovered from COVID-19.

The chain uses TRBV18 and TRBJ1-2, with D perhaps matching TRBD1 (5 bases). The CDR3 sequence is 16 residues long. Trimming left V 2 bases short and J 6 bases short, with 19 bases between. Germline V gives CDR1 KGHSH, CDR2 LQKENI. The CDR3: CASSPKDSLHVNGYTF. The CDR3 nucleotides read TGTGCCAGCTCACCAAAAGACAGCCTCCATGTCAATGGCTACACCTTC.

The rearrangement uses TRBV5-1 and TRBJ1-1; D is undetermined. The V end lost 1 base, the J end lost 1 base, and 8 bases lay between the germline ends. The CDR3 loop spans 14 amino acids. Germline values: CDR1 SGHRS, CDR2 YFSETQ. CDR3 amino acids: CASSLNVGNTEAFF. In nucleotides, the CDR3 is TGCGCCAGCAGCTTGAACGTCGGGAACACTGAAGCTTTCTTT.

As regards this clone: The same CDR3 is also encoded by other DNA sequences in this sample. The V and J genes are TRBV7-3 and TRBJ1-1; 9 bases are shared with TRBD1. The V segment lost 4 bases and the J segment 4 bases; nucleotides outside the gene matches: 1. Germline CDR1 reads SGHTA; CDR2 reads FQGTGA. The CDR3 extends over 13 amino acids. In nucleotides, the CDR3 is TGTGCCAGCAGCTCGGGACAGGGCACTGAAGCTTTCTTT. It encodes CASSSGQGTEAFF.

This sequence joins TRBV7-3 and TRBJ1-5; D is undetermined. CDR3 length: 13 residues. In germline, CDR1 is SGHTA, CDR2 FQGTGA. The V and J ends lost 2 bases and 9 bases respectively, with 11 bases between them. CDR3 DNA: TGTGCCAGCAGCTTACGGGGTCATGGGCCCCAGCATTTT. Translated, it gives CASSLRGHGPQHF.

The chain recombines TRBV12-3 or TRBV12-4 with TRBJ1-5, with D perhaps matching TRBD1 (5 bases). There are 13 residues in the CDR3. The ends were cut back, 5 bases at V and 9 bases at J, with 14 bases in the middle. The CDR3 coding sequence is TGTGCCAGCAGTCCAAACGGGGGATGGCCCCAGCATTTT. It translates to CASSPNGGWPQHF.

The chain uses TRBV11-1 and TRBJ2-7; 7 bases match TRBD2. J gave up 2 bases and V 3 bases, and 7 bases lay outside the gene matches. Looked up from germline, CDR1 is SGHAT and CDR2 is FQDESV (reference sequence). The CDR3 runs 15 residues. The CDR3 protein is CASSLVAGAAYEQYF. In DNA form, the CDR3 reads TGTGCCAGCAGCTTGGTAGCGGGCGCCGCCTACGAGCAGTACTTC.

The V call is TRBV6-5, the J call TRBJ1-2; 8 positions agree with TRBD1. The CDR3 sequence is 16 residues long. The germline V gene has CDR1 MNHEY and CDR2 SVGAGI. V dropped 0 bases and J dropped 4; count of bases not matched to a gene: 7. The CDR3 spells CASSYSKTGGVYGYTF. The CDR3 region has the DNA TGTGCCAGCAGTTACTCCAAAACAGGGGGGGTCTATGGCTACACCTTC.

This chain joins TRBV7-2 and TRBJ2-4, with 14 nucleotides matching TRBD2. In germline, CDR1 is SGHTA, CDR2 FQGNSA. The CDR3 extends over 14 amino acids. V lost 4 bases to trimming and J lost 11 bases; unmatched junction nucleotides: 4. The CDR3 DNA is TGTGCCAGCAGCTCGGGACTAGCGGGGGCCCTTCAGTACTTC. This encodes CASSSGLAGALQYF.

This clone was picked up a small number of times. This chain links TRBV5-5 with TRBJ2-5; TRBD2 matches 8 bases. Trimming cost V 4 bases and J 1 base; bases outside gene matches: 6. Germline assignment: CDR1 SGHKS and CDR2 YYEKEE (reference sequence). The CDR3 loop spans 15 amino acids. The CDR3 DNA follows: TGTGCCAGCAGCGGGGGCGGGGGGACCCAAGAGACCCAGTACTTC. The encoded protein is CASSGGGGTQETQYF.

This chain joins TRBV3-1 (or the pseudogene TRBV3-2) and TRBJ2-2; 14 positions agree with TRBD2. V dropped 4 bases and J dropped 8; count of bases not matched to a gene: 3. The germline V gene has CDR1 LGHDT and CDR2 YNNKEL (reference sequence). This CDR3 is 15 amino acids long. CDR3 nucleotide sequence: TGTGCCAGCAGCCTCGGGACTAGCGGGGGAGGGGAGCTGTTTTTT. Amino acid sequence: CASSLGTSGGGELFF.

The gene calls are TRBV12-5 and TRBJ1-6; the D gene is possibly TRBD1 (6 bases). The germline CDR1 and CDR2 sequences are LGHNT and FRNRAP. Trimming took 6 bases from V and 7 from J, leaving 16 bases between them. This CDR3 spans 15 amino acids. The CDR3 DNA sequence: TGTGCTAGTGGGCCGGGGGGCCAGGGGAATTCACCCCTCCACTTT. Translating it yields CASGPGGQGNSPLHF.

This sequence joins TRBV3-1 (or the pseudogene TRBV3-2) and TRBJ2-7; 7 nucleotides match TRBD1. Germline values: CDR1 LGHDT, CDR2 YNNKEL (reference sequence). V gave up 4 bases and J gave up 0 bases; unmatched junction bases: 6. The CDR3 length is 15 residues. The CDR3 region is CASSRGGRGSYEQYF. CDR3 nucleotide sequence: TGTGCCAGCAGCCGAGGGGGCAGGGGCTCCTACGAGCAGTACTTC.

The chain has TRBV25-1 and TRBJ1-1; D is perhaps TRBD1 (5 bases). Per germline, CDR1 MGHDK and CDR2 SYGVNS. The CDR3 is 16 residues long. The V gene lost 6 bases and the J gene lost 3 bases, with 20 bases spanning the gap. The CDR3 spells CASRQTLRAGDTEAFF. In DNA, the CDR3 is TGTGCCAGCAGGCAGACACTTAGGGCGGGGGACACTGAAGCTTTCTTT.

The chain uses TRBV19 and TRBJ2-1; 11 bases align to TRBD1. V shed 6 bases and J 8 bases; nucleotides not matched to a gene: 6. The CDR3 is 14 residues long. Per germline, CDR1 LNHDA and CDR2 SQIVND (reference sequence). The CDR3 sequence: CASRGQGVYHEQFF. DNA of the CDR3: TGTGCCAGTAGGGGACAGGGGGTATACCATGAGCAGTTCTTC.

This rearrangement joins TRBV29-1 to TRBJ2-5; TRBD2 is a possible D gene (7 bases). Germline values: CDR1 SQVTM, CDR2 ANQGSEA. This CDR3 comprises 16 residues. The germline V and J ends were trimmed by 0 bases and 3 bases, with 17 bases remaining between them. The CDR3 loop reads CSVEDPREGGEETQYF. Here the CDR3 DNA reads TGCAGCGTTGAAGATCCTCGCGAGGGGGGGGAAGAGACCCAGTACTTC.

The genes are TRBV11-2 and TRBJ1-6; TRBD1 is a possible D gene (6 bases). Germline CDR1 reads SGHAT; CDR2 reads FQNNGV. V lost 3 bases, J lost 7 bases, and 16 bases lay in between. This CDR3 region has 16 residues. CDR3 residues: CASSFVRDTRNSPLHF. DNA for the CDR3: TGTGCCAGCAGCTTCGTCCGGGACACGCGAAATTCACCCCTCCACTTT.

This clone showed up just once. The chain combines TRBV4-2 with TRBJ1-2; TRBD1 aligns across 8 bases. V lost 1 base and J lost 8; bases outside the gene matches: 9. Germline V CDR1 and CDR2: LGHNA, YNFKEQ. The CDR3 covers 15 residues. For the CDR3, the DNA is TGTGCCAGCAGCCAAGCGGGACAGGCCCTTCACGGCTACACCTTC. Its protein product is CASSQAGQALHGYTF.

The chain uses TRBV7-2 and TRBJ1-1; D gene ambiguous. This CDR3 region has 15 residues. Between the trimmed V and J ends, which lost 1 base and 9 bases, there was a span of 18 bases. In germline, CDR1 is SGHTA, CDR2 FQGNSA. The CDR3 DNA reads TGTGCCAGCAGCTTAGAGTATGGCGGAGCACTGAAAGCTTTCTTT. Protein product: CASSLEYGGALKAFF.

V is TRBV19 and J is TRBJ2-7; the D gene is possibly TRBD1 (6 bases). Germline CDR1 reads LNHDA; CDR2 reads SQIVND (reference sequence). V was shortened by 5 bases and J by 7 bases, with 18 bases between the two germline ends. This CDR3 has 14 amino acids. This chain's CDR3 is CASSSQGGVREQYF. CDR3 sequence (DNA): TGTGCCAGTAGTTCGCAAGGGGGAGTGCGGGAGCAGTACTTC.

A word on this clone: In the same sample, other DNA sequences code for this CDR3. V and J are TRBV5-1 and TRBJ1-5; 7 bases are shared with TRBD1. Losses at the gene ends were 0 bases for V and 4 bases for J; bases not matched to a gene: 4. Germline assignment: CDR1 SGHRS and CDR2 YFSETQ. The CDR3 is 15 amino acids. CDR3 loop: CASSLGTGRNQPQHF. The CDR3 DNA sequence: TGCGCCAGCAGCTTGGGGACAGGAAGGAATCAGCCCCAGCATTTT.

The chain combines TRBV5-1 with TRBJ1-1; D not certain. Per germline, CDR1 SGHRS and CDR2 YFSETQ. The CDR3 totals 13 residues. Trimming took off 3 bases at V and 4 bases at J, with 10 bases between the two ends. CDR3 nucleotides: TGCGCCAGCAGCTACATCGGCGGCACTGAAGCTTTCTTT. Its translation is CASSYIGGTEAFF. The whole variable domain, remainder taken from reference TRBV5-1 and TRBJ1-1, is KAGVTQTPRYLIKTRGQQVTLSCSPISGHRSVSWYQQTPGQGLQFLFEYFSETQRNKGNFPGRFSGRQFSNSRSEMNVSTLELGDSALYLCASSYIGGTEAFFGQGTRLTVV.

This clone showed up just a few times. The chain joins TRBV2 to TRBJ2-5; D is undetermined. This CDR3 is 12 amino acids long. V was clipped by 7 bases and J by 3 bases, with 9 bases between them. The V gene's germline CDR1 is SNHLY and CDR2 FYNNEI. CDR3 in DNA: TGTGCCAGCATGTGGCGGAAAGAGACCCAGTACTTC. Protein: CASMWRKETQYF.

A remark on this clone: Other DNA sequences within the sample encode an identical CDR3. V usage is TRBV28 and J usage is TRBJ2-2; D is uncertain. Germline V gene data show CDR1 as MDHEN and CDR2 as SYDVKM. This CDR3 has 12 residues. Deletions cut 3 bases from V and 5 bases from J, with 4 bases between. The chain's CDR3 is CASSLRTGELFF. As DNA, the CDR3 is TGTGCCAGCAGTTTGAGGACCGGGGAGCTGTTTTTT.

This chain uses TRBV4-1 with TRBJ2-5; 7 positions agree with TRBD1. The CDR3 covers 14 residues. Germline V gives CDR1 MGHRA, CDR2 YSYEKL. V gave up 2 bases and J gave up 1 base; unmatched junction bases: 1. CDR3 amino acids: CASSQRDSQETQYF. DNA for the CDR3: TGCGCCAGCAGCCAACGGGACAGCCAAGAGACCCAGTACTTC.

This chain links TRBV5-4 with TRBJ2-3, with 7 bases matching TRBD1. The CDR3 runs to 15 residues. J lost 1 base, V lost 4 bases, and 6 bases had no gene match. Germline loops: CDR1 SGHNT, CDR2 YYREEE (reference sequence). CDR3 sequence: CASSLQGSGTDTQYF. The DNA for the CDR3 is TGTGCCAGCAGCCTACAGGGGTCTGGCACAGATACGCAGTATTTT.

There are a few counts of this clone. The chain recombines TRBV29-1 with TRBJ1-3, with TRBD1 as a possible D gene (5 bases). The germline V and J ends were trimmed by 8 bases and 6 bases, with 20 bases remaining between them. Germline loops: CDR1 SQVTM, CDR2 ANQGSEA. The CDR3 is made up of 14 amino acids. CDR3: CSFAGAGRENTIYF. CDR3 nucleotide sequence: TGCAGCTTTGCCGGGGCCGGGAGGGAAAACACCATATATTTT.